This T cell receptor beta chain was sequenced during a study of cytomegalovirus exposure and HLA in healthy donors. Germline CDR1 reads GTSNPN; CDR2 reads SVGIG (reference sequence). Trimming pared 2 bases from V and 9 bases from J, leaving 17 bases between. The CDR3 is made up of 14 amino acids. The PCR made use of 60 Vbeta and 13 Jbeta primers. Clones were read by immunoSEQ multiplex PCR, and TCRdb kept only the in-frame ones, dropping some. Found here are approximately 54,000 clones, roughly 85% of them singletons; the top ten hold approximately 2.8%. The receptor was derived from a woman aged 18-29 years in good health and CMV-seronegative. The sample consisted of PBMCs. The chain combines TRBV30 with TRBJ1-5; no clear D. CDR3 nucleotides: TGTGCCTGGAGTTCCGCTTTTGCTCAGCGGCCCCAGCATTTT. Translation: CAWSSAFAQRPQHF.